Shown below are 25 T cell receptor beta chains from a single sample sequenced in a study of blood T cell repertoires in COVID-19. Data came from immunoSEQ multiplex PCR; TCRdb stores just in-frame clones and leaves some out. The sample shows about 240,000 clones, around 82% of them seen only once. Specimen: PBMCs or T cells enriched from blood (not recorded which). The receptor source for this set is a middle-aged woman who had been exposed to COVID-19.

This clone was counted once. The V gene is TRBV19, the J gene TRBJ1-5; TRBD1 aligns across 9 bases. The CDR3 is 17 residues long. CDR1 is LNHDA and CDR2 is SQIVND in the germline V gene (reference sequence). V lost 6 bases to trimming and J lost 2 bases; unmatched junction nucleotides: 11. The CDR3 protein is CASRAGQGYGGNQPQHF. For the CDR3, the DNA is TGTGCCAGTAGGGCGGGACAGGGATATGGGGGCAATCAGCCCCAGCATTTT.

The table lists this clone with a few counts. This chain joins TRBV9 and TRBJ2-7; D may be TRBD2 (5 bases). The V end lost 1 base, the J end lost 7 bases, and 15 bases lay between the germline ends. The CDR3 extends over 14 amino acids. Germline-derived CDR1 and CDR2 are SGDLS and YYNGEE. This chain's CDR3 is CASSVHAGVDEQYF. The CDR3 nucleotides are TGTGCCAGCAGCGTACACGCCGGGGTTGATGAGCAGTACTTC. The full variable domain, rest sourced from reference TRBV9 and TRBJ2-7, is DSGVTQTPKHLITATGQRVTLRCSPRSGDLSVYWYQQSLDQGLQFLIQYYNGEERAKGNILERFSAQQFPDLHSELNLSSLELGDSALYFCASSVHAGVDEQYFGPGTRLTVT.

This clone was seen a few times. This rearrangement joins TRBV6-5 to TRBJ1-2, with D perhaps matching TRBD1 (6 bases). Germline lookup yields CDR1 MNHEY and CDR2 SVGAGI. The V and J ends lost 7 bases and 4 bases respectively, with 10 bases between them. This CDR3 is built from 12 residues. CDR3 residues: CASTSGVYGYTF. CDR3 sequence (DNA): TGTGCCAGCACTTCAGGGGTCTATGGCTACACCTTC.

The CDR3 protein is CATSDLWTPDSNEQFF. CDR3 DNA sequence: TGTGCCACCAGTGATTTGTGGACGCCAGACAGCAATGAGCAGTTCTTC. The chain is built from TRBV24-1 and TRBJ2-1; TRBD1 might be the D (5 bases). CDR1 KGHDR and CDR2 SFDVKD come from the germline V gene. This CDR3 region has 16 residues. Trimming cost V 0 bases and J 6 bases, with 14 bases left between them.

This clone was counted once. The chain is built from TRBV14 and TRBJ1-2; D perhaps matches TRBD1 (6 bases). The CDR3 is 15 amino acids. CDR1 SGHDN and CDR2 FVKESK come from the germline V gene. Trimming removed 4 bases at V and 4 bases at J, with 16 bases between. In DNA form, the CDR3 reads TGTGCCAGCAGCCGGGCACAGGGATCCGCCTATGGCTACACCTTC. As protein: CASSRAQGSAYGYTF. Full variable domain (remainder filled in from reference TRBV14 and TRBJ1-2): EAGVTQFPSHSVIEKGQTVTLRCDPISGHDNLYWYRRVMGKEIKFLLHFVKESKQDESGMPNNRFLAERTGGTYSTLKVQPAELEDSGVYFCASSRAQGSAYGYTFGSGTRLTVV.

This chain uses TRBV12-5 with TRBJ2-1; perhaps TRBD2 as D (5 bases). V lost 9 bases and J lost 8, with 14 bases in between. Germline V lookup: CDR1 LGHNT, CDR2 FRNRAP. The CDR3 has 12 amino acids. CDR3 in amino acids: CASALAWDEQFF. For the CDR3, the DNA is TGTGCTAGCGCCCTAGCTTGGGATGAGCAGTTCTTC.

J is TRBJ2-6 and V is TRBV5-1; D not resolved. The germline V gene has CDR1 SGHRS and CDR2 YFSETQ. V gave up 3 bases and J gave up 2 bases, with 15 bases separating them. CDR3 length: 17 residues. The DNA of the CDR3 is TGCGCCAGCAGCTCGGGTAACCCCATTCCTGGGGCCAACGTCCTGACTTTC. Translation gives CASSSGNPIPGANVLTF.

The chain carries TRBV7-3 and TRBJ2-3, with D possibly matching TRBD1 (6 bases). Trimming removed 5 bases at V and 0 bases at J, with 12 bases between. CDR1 and CDR2 from the germline V gene are SGHTA and FQGTGA. CDR3 size: 15 residues. The CDR3 loop reads CASSQDRASTDTQYF. In DNA form, the CDR3 reads TGTGCCAGCAGCCAGGACAGAGCTAGCACAGATACGCAGTATTTT.

The chain combines TRBV7-2 with TRBJ1-1; TRBD1 matches 8 bases. The CDR3 consists of 14 residues. Germline V gene data show CDR1 as SGHTA and CDR2 as FQGNSA. V gave up 5 bases and J gave up 4 bases; unmatched junction bases: 6. In nucleotides, the CDR3 is TGTGCCAGCAGCACCCGTCAGGGGGCCACTGAAGCTTTCTTT. As protein: CASSTRQGATEAFF.

The chain couples TRBV7-2 to TRBJ1-1; D gene ambiguous. Trimming stripped 6 bases from V and 8 bases from J, with 13 bases between. Germline-derived CDR1 and CDR2 are SGHTA and FQGNSA. The CDR3 has 12 residues. CDR3 residues: CASRGSSREAFF. CDR3 DNA sequence: TGTGCCAGCAGGGGGAGTTCTCGGGAAGCTTTCTTT.

This clone was counted once. This sequence joins TRBV7-2 and TRBJ2-3, with D possibly being TRBD2 (5 bases). Germline CDR1 and CDR2: SGHTA and FQGNSA. The CDR3 totals 13 residues. V lost 3 bases and J lost 4, with 8 bases in between. The CDR3 sequence: CASSFVGADTQYF. As DNA, the CDR3 is TGTGCCAGCAGCTTCGTCGGGGCAGATACGCAGTATTTT. The full variable domain, completed using reference TRBV7-2 and TRBJ2-3, is GAGVSQSPSNKVTEKGKDVELRCDPISGHTALYWYRQSLGQGLEFLIYFQGNSAPDKSGLPSDRFSAERTGGSVSTLTIQRTQQEDSAVYLCASSFVGADTQYFGPGTRLTVL.

The chain combines TRBV3-1 (or the pseudogene TRBV3-2) with TRBJ2-3; possible D gene TRBD2, 6 bases. CDR1 and CDR2 from the germline V gene are LGHDT and YNNKEL (reference sequence). CDR3 length: 15 amino acids. The germline V and J ends were trimmed by 4 bases and 0 bases, with 11 bases remaining between them. The CDR3: CASSPTGTSTDTQYF. The CDR3 DNA is TGTGCCAGCAGCCCGACCGGGACTAGCACAGATACGCAGTATTTT.

This chain joins TRBV30 and TRBJ1-2; 7 positions agree with TRBD1. Germline V gene lookup returns CDR1 GTSNPN and CDR2 SVGIG (reference sequence). V trimming: 2 bases; J trimming: 5 bases; junction bases outside the gene matches: 11. The CDR3 is 15 residues long. The CDR3 protein is CAWSFRTGILYGYTF. As DNA, the CDR3 is TGTGCCTGGAGTTTCCGGACAGGAATACTTTATGGCTACACCTTC.

The rearrangement joins TRBV7-2 to TRBJ1-1; D uncertain. Trimming removed 3 bases at V and 4 bases at J, with 12 bases between. Germline V gene sequence: CDR1 SGHTA, CDR2 FQGNSA. The CDR3 runs 14 residues. CDR3 sequence: CASSFSEGGTEAFF. DNA for the CDR3: TGTGCCAGCAGCTTTTCCGAGGGCGGCACTGAAGCTTTCTTT.

The chain carries TRBV6-5 and TRBJ2-7; 8 bases line up with TRBD1. From germline, CDR1 is MNHEY and CDR2 SVGAGI. This CDR3 has 15 residues. V gave up 6 bases and J gave up 6 bases; unmatched junction bases: 13. As DNA, the CDR3 is TGTGCCAGCAGCCGACGAGTCAGGGGGCAGGGCGAGCAGTACTTC. The encoded protein is CASSRRVRGQGEQYF.

This clone is a singleton in its sample. The chain recombines TRBV30 with TRBJ1-2; D gene unclear. Germline V gives CDR1 GTSNPN, CDR2 SVGIG (reference sequence). The CDR3 totals 13 residues. Between the trimmed V and J ends, which lost 1 base and 8 bases, there was a span of 14 bases. The chain's CDR3 is CAWSENPIRGYTF. As DNA, the CDR3 is TGTGCCTGGAGTGAGAACCCGATTCGGGGCTACACCTTC.

J is TRBJ1-2 and V is TRBV9; 10 bases fit TRBD1. Trimming at V came to 3 bases and at J to 8 bases, leaving 7 bases not matched to a gene. Germline CDR1 reads SGDLS; CDR2 reads YYNGEE. This CDR3 has 14 residues. CDR3 amino acids: CASSGETGGLGYTF. DNA for the CDR3: TGTGCCAGCAGCGGAGAGACAGGGGGCCTGGGCTACACCTTC.

Worth noting for this clone: Compared with germline, one end of the junction differs, possibly owing to a read error. The gene calls are TRBV12-3 or TRBV12-4 and TRBJ1-4; D call uncertain. CDR3 length: 12 amino acids. CDR3 bases: TGTGCCAGCAGTCTTCCTAATAAAAAACTGTTTTTT. It specifies CASSLPNKKLFF.

V and J are TRBV2 and TRBJ1-4; 7 nucleotides align to TRBD1. The CDR3 totals 15 residues. V lost 7 bases and J lost 8; bases outside the gene matches: 13. The V gene's germline CDR1 is SNHLY and CDR2 FYNNEI. The CDR3 here is CASTPGNRGKEKLFF. In DNA form, the CDR3 reads TGTGCCAGCACCCCGGGAAACAGGGGCAAGGAAAAACTGTTTTTT.

This chain connects TRBV27 to TRBJ1-6; TRBD1 might be the D (6 bases). CDR1 is MNHEY, CDR2 SMNVEV, per germline (reference sequence). CDR3 length: 17 residues. Trimming removed 6 bases at V and 7 bases at J, with 22 bases between. As DNA, the CDR3 is TGTGCCAGCAGCCTTAGAGTCTCCGGGACACGGAATTCACCCCTCCACTTT. It translates to CASSLRVSGTRNSPLHF.

This rearrangement joins TRBV14 to TRBJ2-1, with 9 bases aligning to TRBD1. The CDR3 totals 17 residues. J lost 11 bases, V lost 2 bases, and 16 bases had no gene match. Germline V lookup: CDR1 SGHDN, CDR2 FVKESK. This CDR3 is CASSQFRSGTGQTQQFF. The CDR3 region has the DNA TGTGCCAGCAGCCAATTCCGATCCGGGACAGGGCAAACACAGCAGTTCTTC. Using reference TRBV14 and TRBJ2-1 for the parts outside the CDR3, the full variable domain is EAGVTQFPSHSVIEKGQTVTLRCDPISGHDNLYWYRRVMGKEIKFLLHFVKESKQDESGMPNNRFLAERTGGTYSTLKVQPAELEDSGVYFCASSQFRSGTGQTQQFFGPGTRLTVL.

This clone has a single count. V and J are TRBV7-3 and TRBJ1-1, with 7 bases identical to TRBD1. V gave up 5 bases and J gave up 5 bases; unmatched junction bases: 5. CDR3 length: 13 amino acids. Germline assignment: CDR1 SGHTA and CDR2 FQGTGA. The DNA of the CDR3 is TGTGCCAGCAGCCAAGGGGGCGCGACTGAAGCTTTCTTT. It is translated as CASSQGGATEAFF.

The count of this clone is one. Its ends do not fully match the called genes, so a read error is possible. The J gene is TRBJ2-5, the V gene TRBV27, with D possibly being TRBD2 (5 bases). Germline V CDR1 and CDR2: MNHEY, SMNVEV (reference sequence). This CDR3 is 14 amino acids long. In nucleotides, the CDR3 is TGTACCAGCAGTCCCCGGACTGCCCGGGAGACCCAGTACTTC. Its translation: CTSSPRTARETQYF.

The chain is built from TRBV11-2 and TRBJ2-1, with TRBD1 as a possible D gene (6 bases). There are 15 residues in the CDR3. Trimming pared 5 bases from V and 0 bases from J, leaving 11 bases between. Germline V gene lookup returns CDR1 SGHAT and CDR2 FQNNGV. CDR3 loop: CASSLDRSSYNEQFF. CDR3 in DNA: TGTGCCAGCAGCCTCGACAGGAGCTCCTACAATGAGCAGTTCTTC.

This chain joins TRBV18 and TRBJ1-6; D is ambiguous. CDR3 length: 15 amino acids. The germline V gene encodes CDR1 KGHSH and CDR2 LQKENI. The V end was cut by 4 bases, the J end by 5 bases, with 12 bases between. CDR3 bases: TGTGCCAGCTCACGAGGGTGGCGCGATAATTCACCCCTCCACTTT. Translating it yields CASSRGWRDNSPLHF.